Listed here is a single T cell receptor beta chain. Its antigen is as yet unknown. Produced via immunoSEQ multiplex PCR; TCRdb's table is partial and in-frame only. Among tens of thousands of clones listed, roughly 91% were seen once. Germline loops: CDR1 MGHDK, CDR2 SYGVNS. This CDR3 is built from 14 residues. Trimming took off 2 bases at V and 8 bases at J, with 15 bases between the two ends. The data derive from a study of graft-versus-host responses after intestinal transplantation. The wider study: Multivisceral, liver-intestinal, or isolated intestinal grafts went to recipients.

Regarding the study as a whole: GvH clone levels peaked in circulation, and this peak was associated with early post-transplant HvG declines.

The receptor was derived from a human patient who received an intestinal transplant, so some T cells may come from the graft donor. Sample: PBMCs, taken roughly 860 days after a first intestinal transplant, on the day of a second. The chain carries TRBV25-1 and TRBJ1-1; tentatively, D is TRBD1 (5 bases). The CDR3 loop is CASSESWTGTEAFF. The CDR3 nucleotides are TGTGCCAGCAGTGAAAGTTGGACTGGGACCGAAGCTTTCTTT.